Listed here are 6 T cell receptor beta chains from one sample, sequenced in a study of T cell responses to AZD1222 COVID-19 vaccine. Sequenced by immunoSEQ multiplex PCR; TCRdb stores in-frame clones only, minus some. The sample lists 140,000 to 150,000 clones; about 94% were seen once. The sequenced sample was peripheral blood, obtained on day 0 of AZD1222 vaccination. Receptor source: an adult in good health.

The J gene is TRBJ2-5, the V gene TRBV14; D remains ambiguous. The CDR3 spans 13 residues. Trimming removed 1 base from V and 5 bases from J, with 8 bases in between. Germline CDR1 and CDR2: SGHDN and FVKESK. In DNA form, the CDR3 reads TGTGCCAGCAGCCAAGGCCCTCTGGAGACCCAGTACTTC. This translates into CASSQGPLETQYF. Full variable domain (missing parts from reference TRBV14 and TRBJ2-5): EAGVTQFPSHSVIEKGQTVTLRCDPISGHDNLYWYRRVMGKEIKFLLHFVKESKQDESGMPNNRFLAERTGGTYSTLKVQPAELEDSGVYFCASSQGPLETQYFGPGTRLLVL.

The V and J genes are TRBV18 and TRBJ1-1, with D maybe TRBD1 (5 bases). CDR1 is KGHSH, CDR2 LQKENI, per germline. The CDR3 extends over 16 amino acids. Trimming cost V 1 base and J 0 bases, with 12 bases left between them. The CDR3 DNA reads as TGTGCCAGCTCACCACTGGGAGGGGTAATGAACACTGAAGCTTTCTTT. Amino acids: CASSPLGGVMNTEAFF. The variable domain in full, completed from reference TRBV18 and TRBJ1-1, reads NAGVMQNPRHLVRRRGQEARLRCSPMKGHSHVYWYRQLPEEGLKFMVYLQKENIIDESGMPKERFSAEFPKEGPSILRIQQVVRGDSAAYFCASSPLGGVMNTEAFFGQGTRLTVV.

The chain couples TRBV25-1 to TRBJ2-1, with 9 bases identical to TRBD1. The V gene's germline CDR1 is MGHDK and CDR2 SYGVNS. V lost 3 bases and J lost 4; bases outside the gene matches: 4. The CDR3 covers 15 residues. The CDR3 region is CASSDRTGDYNEQFF. CDR3 DNA sequence: TGTGCCAGCAGTGATAGGACAGGGGATTACAATGAGCAGTTCTTC.

The chain combines TRBV19 with TRBJ1-5; D is undetermined. From germline, CDR1 is LNHDA and CDR2 SQIVND (reference sequence). This CDR3 comprises 13 residues. V lost 3 bases and J 10 bases, leaving 13 bases between the germline ends. The CDR3 coding sequence is TGTGCCAGTAGTATGGGCCACCTTCAACCCCAGCATTTT. It encodes CASSMGHLQPQHF.

The chain joins TRBV20-1 to TRBJ1-1, with D unclear. The germline V gene has CDR1 DFQATT and CDR2 SNEGSKA (reference sequence). The CDR3 runs to 11 residues. Trimming removed 0 bases at V and 6 bases at J, with 5 bases between. For the CDR3, the DNA is TGCAGTGCTAGAGATGCGTCTGAAGCTTTCTTT. Its protein product is CSARDASEAFF.

This sequence joins TRBV19 and TRBJ2-3; 9 positions match TRBD2. Germline trimming cut 5 bases from V and 3 bases from J; bases unmatched to any gene: 12. Germline CDR1 and CDR2: LNHDA and SQIVND (reference sequence). This CDR3 has 17 residues. CDR3 nucleotides: TGTGCCAGTAGTCTCCTAGGTAGCGGGAGTCCGACAGATACGCAGTATTTT. Translating it yields CASSLLGSGSPTDTQYF.